Presented here are 24 T cell receptor beta chains from one specimen sequenced in a study of blood T cell repertoires in COVID-19. Some clones are missing from TCRdb's copy, which holds only in-frame ones; the method was immunoSEQ multiplex PCR. The sample has 68,000 or so clones; about 87% are singletons. Sequences were obtained from peripheral blood. Receptor source: a woman aged 70-85 years with acute or convalescent COVID-19.

The chain employs TRBV14 and TRBJ1-6, with 11 bases fitting TRBD1. CDR1 SGHDN and CDR2 FVKESK come from the germline V gene. The CDR3 is made up of 16 amino acids. V was pared by 1 base and J by 9 bases, with 5 bases of the junction left unmatched. CDR3 amino acids: CASSQGTGGTSSPLHF. The CDR3 DNA follows: TGTGCCAGCAGCCAAGGGACAGGGGGCACAAGTTCACCCCTCCACTTT. Combining the CDR3 with reference TRBV14 and TRBJ1-6 gives the whole variable domain EAGVTQFPSHSVIEKGQTVTLRCDPISGHDNLYWYRRVMGKEIKFLLHFVKESKQDESGMPNNRFLAERTGGTYSTLKVQPAELEDSGVYFCASSQGTGGTSSPLHFGNGTRLTVT.

The genes are TRBV29-1 and TRBJ2-2, with D uncertain. Germline assignment: CDR1 SQVTM and CDR2 ANQGSEA. This CDR3 spans 11 amino acids. The ends were cut back, 8 bases at V and 7 bases at J, with 11 bases in the middle. The CDR3 DNA follows: TGCAGCCATACAATAAACGGGGAGCTGTTTTTT. Its translation: CSHTINGELFF.

V is TRBV9 and J is TRBJ1-5, with a weak D call TRBD1 (5 bases). The length of the CDR3 is 13 residues. Trimming took 3 bases from V and 4 from J, leaving 8 bases between them. Germline V gene data show CDR1 as SGDLS and CDR2 as YYNGEE. CDR3 amino acids: CASSATGNQPQHF. For the CDR3, the DNA is TGTGCCAGCAGCGCCACAGGTAATCAGCCCCAGCATTTT.

The chain recombines TRBV6-2 or TRBV6-3 with TRBJ2-3; 8 bases map to TRBD1. Trimming removed 2 bases from V and 6 bases from J; junction bases left unmatched: 10. CDR3 length: 16 residues. Germline V gene data show CDR1 as MNHEY and CDR2 as SVGEGT. The CDR3 loop is CASSYPGGGYKDTQYF. CDR3 sequence (DNA): TGTGCCAGCAGTTACCCAGGGGGCGGGTACAAGGATACGCAGTATTTT.

V usage is TRBV27 and J usage is TRBJ2-3; 9 bases agree with TRBD1. The germline V gene has CDR1 MNHEY and CDR2 SMNVEV (reference sequence). Losses at the gene ends were 5 bases for V and 5 bases for J; bases not matched to a gene: 11. The CDR3 loop spans 16 amino acids. In DNA, the CDR3 is TGTGCCAGCAGTACCAAGGGACAGGGTTTGCGAGATACGCAGTATTTT. It specifies CASSTKGQGLRDTQYF.

This clone was seen a single time. The gene calls are TRBV2 and TRBJ2-2; TRBD1 matches 7 bases. The junction had 4 bases not matched to a gene; V was cut back by 5 bases and J by 1 base. The CDR3 is made up of 15 amino acids. Germline V gene lookup returns CDR1 SNHLY and CDR2 FYNNEI. The CDR3 DNA follows: TGTGCCAGCAGTCCCTACAGGGGGAACACCGGGGAGCTGTTTTTT. Translation gives CASSPYRGNTGELFF.

This clone was recorded once. The rearrangement joins TRBV19 to TRBJ2-7; 7 nucleotides agree with TRBD1. This CDR3 is built from 13 residues. V dropped 4 bases and J dropped 3; count of bases not matched to a gene: 3. The germline gives CDR1 LNHDA, CDR2 SQIVND (reference sequence). This CDR3 is CASSNGQDYEQYF. CDR3 bases: TGTGCCAGTAGTAATGGACAGGACTACGAGCAGTACTTC.

This clone came up once. J is TRBJ1-2 and V is TRBV2; TRBD1 is a possible D gene (6 bases). CDR1 is SNHLY, CDR2 FYNNEI, per germline. This CDR3 has 12 amino acids. Trimming removed 5 bases from V and 7 bases from J, with 11 bases in between. The DNA for the CDR3 is TGTGCCAGCAGTTCGACAGGACGTGGCTACACCTTC. Its protein is CASSSTGRGYTF.

The chain carries TRBV27 and TRBJ2-7; 10 bases fit TRBD2. CDR1 MNHEY and CDR2 SMNVEV come from the germline V gene (reference sequence). The CDR3 consists of 15 residues. The junction had 10 bases not matched to a gene; V was cut back by 7 bases and J by 4 bases. The chain's CDR3 is CASTKGGTSVYEQYF. In DNA, the CDR3 is TGTGCCAGCACTAAAGGTGGGACTAGCGTTTACGAGCAGTACTTC.

The chain links TRBV4-3 to TRBJ2-7, with 12 positions matching TRBD2. The CDR3 length is 18 residues. The V and J ends lost 3 bases and 5 bases, in that order; junction bases with no gene match: 14. The germline V gene has CDR1 LGHNA and CDR2 YSLEER. The CDR3 DNA reads as TGCGCCAGCAGCCATCCCTTGGAGACTAGCGGGAGAGTCCACGAGCAGTACTTC. As protein: CASSHPLETSGRVHEQYF.

This clone was seen a few times. This chain joins TRBV2 and TRBJ1-4; 7 bases map to TRBD1. V lost 3 bases to trimming and J lost 10 bases; unmatched junction nucleotides: 11. Per the germline V gene, CDR1 is SNHLY and CDR2 is FYNNEI. The CDR3 has 15 residues. The CDR3 bases are TGTGCCAGCAGTGAGTACCAGGGGGACCTGGCAAAACTGTTTTTT. It translates to CASSEYQGDLAKLFF.

This rearrangement joins TRBV4-1 to TRBJ2-3, with 13 bases lining up with TRBD2. The CDR3 contains 16 residues. After removal of 3 bases from V and 3 bases from J, the junction contained 3 bases not matched to a gene. Germline V lookup: CDR1 MGHRA, CDR2 YSYEKL. The CDR3 nucleotides are TGCGCCAGCAGCCAGGGACTAGCGGGGATAACAGATACGCAGTATTTT. This codes for CASSQGLAGITDTQYF.

The chain recombines TRBV27 with TRBJ1-3; D is undetermined. This CDR3 comprises 16 residues. V was clipped by 5 bases and J by 1 base, with 15 bases between them. CDR1 and CDR2 from the germline V gene are MNHEY and SMNVEV (reference sequence). CDR3 amino acids: CASSLGEPGSGNTIYF. The DNA of the CDR3 is TGTGCCAGCAGTCTCGGCGAGCCGGGGTCTGGAAACACCATATATTTT.

This chain links TRBV6-4 with TRBJ1-1; D is perhaps TRBD1 (6 bases). The CDR3 runs to 13 residues. V was shortened by 8 bases and J by 5 bases, with 15 bases between the two germline ends. Germline CDR1 reads MRHNA; CDR2 reads SNTAGT. Written as DNA, the CDR3 is TGTGCCAGCCGCCGGGAGGGGGGGACTGAAGCTTTCTTT. It yields the protein CASRREGGTEAFF.

This chain links TRBV3-1 (or the pseudogene TRBV3-2) with TRBJ1-6; D is perhaps TRBD1 (5 bases). The V gene lost 4 bases and the J gene lost 14 bases, with 12 bases spanning the gap. The CDR3 has 12 residues. Germline CDR1 reads LGHDT; CDR2 reads YNNKEL (reference sequence). CDR3 nucleotides: TGTGCCAGCAGCCCCGGACACCGGACCCTCCACTTT. Translating gives CASSPGHRTLHF.

CDR3 sequence reads: CASSSSGGGFSTDTQYF. CDR3 DNA sequence: TGTGCCAGCTCATCTAGCGGGGGGGGCTTTAGCACAGATACGCAGTATTTT. The genes are TRBV19 and TRBJ2-3; 12 bases agree with TRBD2. The trim removed 9 bases at V and 0 bases at J, leaving 10 bases unmatched. This CDR3 is 17 amino acids long. Germline V CDR1 and CDR2: LNHDA, SQIVND (reference sequence). Variable domain in full (rest from reference TRBV19 and TRBJ2-3): DGGITQSPKYLFRKEGQNVTLSCEQNLNHDAMYWYRQDPGQGLRLIYYSQIVNDFQKGDIAEGYSVSREKKESFPLTVTSAQKNPTAFYLCASSSSGGGFSTDTQYFGPGTRLTVL.

This sequence joins TRBV5-1 and TRBJ1-3, with D unclear. Germline CDR1 reads SGHRS; CDR2 reads YFSETQ. The germline V and J ends were trimmed by 4 bases and 4 bases, with 9 bases remaining between them. The CDR3 has 13 amino acids. In nucleotides, the CDR3 is TGCGCCAGCAGCCCCGAGGCAGGAAACACCATATATTTT. Its translation is CASSPEAGNTIYF.

The gene calls are TRBV7-9 and TRBJ2-2, with D uncertain. The length of the CDR3 is 13 residues. From germline, CDR1 is SEHNR and CDR2 FQNEAQ (reference sequence). Trimming took 0 bases from V and 6 from J, leaving 5 bases between them. The CDR3, as DNA: TGTGCCAGCAGCTTAGCCGGGTCCGGGGAGCTGTTTTTT. Protein: CASSLAGSGELFF.

V usage is TRBV7-9 and J usage is TRBJ1-2; 9 nucleotides align to TRBD1. Losses at the gene ends were 4 bases for V and 7 bases for J; bases not matched to a gene: 4. This CDR3 spans 13 amino acids. Germline CDR1 is SEHNR and CDR2 is FQNEAQ (reference sequence). The CDR3, as DNA: TGTGCCAGCAGCTCGACAGGGGGTTTTGGCTACACCTTC. Its translation: CASSSTGGFGYTF.

The J gene is TRBJ2-4, the V gene TRBV7-9; possibly TRBD1 for D (6 bases). The germline V gene has CDR1 SEHNR and CDR2 FQNEAQ (reference sequence). CDR3 length: 17 residues. Trimming shortened V by 4 bases and J by 8 bases, and 24 bases separated the two germline ends. CDR3 sequence: CASSSSPGRLEGDIQYF. In DNA form, the CDR3 reads TGTGCCAGCAGCTCCTCCCCGGGCAGGCTAGAGGGGGACATTCAGTACTTC. Complete variable domain (other parts from reference TRBV7-9 and TRBJ2-4): DTGVSQNPRHKITKRGQNVTFRCDPISEHNRLYWYRQTLGQGPEFLTYFQNEAQLEKSRLLSDRFSAERPKGSFSTLEIQRTEQGDSAMYLCASSSSPGRLEGDIQYFGAGTRLSVL.

The V and J genes are TRBV24-1 and TRBJ2-1; 8 positions agree with TRBD2. Looked up from germline, CDR1 is KGHDR and CDR2 is SFDVKD. The CDR3 contains 16 residues. V shed 2 bases, J shed 4 bases, and the junction held 6 bases outside the gene matches. The CDR3: CATSDSGSGRYNEQFF. DNA for the CDR3: TGTGCCACCAGTGATTCGGGGAGCGGGAGATACAATGAGCAGTTCTTC.

V and J are TRBV4-2 and TRBJ1-4; D is ambiguous. The CDR3 is 15 residues long. V lost 4 bases to trimming and J lost 3 bases, with 12 bases between them. Per germline, CDR1 LGHNA and CDR2 YNFKEQ. This CDR3 reads CASSPSLLSNEKLFF. The CDR3 DNA reads TGTGCCAGCAGCCCTAGTCTTTTATCTAATGAAAAACTGTTTTTT.

This clone has a single count. The rearrangement links TRBV6-1 to TRBJ1-5; tentatively, D is TRBD1 (5 bases). Germline CDR1 reads MNHNS; CDR2 reads SASEGT. The V and J ends lost 3 bases and 4 bases respectively, with 10 bases between them. This CDR3 has 14 residues. The CDR3 reads CASSEGQGNQPQHF. The CDR3, as DNA: TGTGCCAGCAGTGAGGGCCAGGGTAATCAGCCCCAGCATTTT.

The chain couples TRBV18 to TRBJ2-3, with TRBD1 identical over 9 bases. The CDR3 length is 16 residues. J lost 1 base, V lost 4 bases, and 6 bases had no gene match. Germline V gene sequence: CDR1 KGHSH, CDR2 LQKENI. In DNA, the CDR3 is TGTGCCAGCTCACGACAGGGGGACAGTCGCACAGATACGCAGTATTTT. Translating it yields CASSRQGDSRTDTQYF. Full variable domain (remainder filled in from reference TRBV18 and TRBJ2-3): NAGVMQNPRHLVRRRGQEARLRCSPMKGHSHVYWYRQLPEEGLKFMVYLQKENIIDESGMPKERFSAEFPKEGPSILRIQQVVRGDSAAYFCASSRQGDSRTDTQYFGPGTRLTVL.